This T cell receptor beta chain was identified during a study of blood T cell repertoires in COVID-19. The CDR3 runs 15 residues. With 1 base clipped from V and 4 bases from J, the junction kept 1 base outside the gene matches. Germline CDR1 SGHNT, CDR2 YENEEA. In the original analysis: Counts of nucleated cells, estimated from reference gene primer amplification, were obtained. Using immunoSEQ multiplex PCR, the repertoire was profiled, and TCRdb retains in-frame clones only, with some absent. D and trimming come from the DNA, and the V and J calls and clone size come from that table. The profile shows tens of thousands of clones, 85% to 95% of them singletons.

Sequencing was carried out using peripheral blood. The TCR sequence derives from a man aged 45-60 years with acute or convalescent COVID-19. This chain joins TRBV11-3 and TRBJ2-1; 10 nucleotides align to TRBD2. In DNA form, the CDR3 reads TGTGCCAGCAGCTTAGGGACTAGCGGTTACAATGAGCAGTTCTTC. Amino acids: CASSLGTSGYNEQFF.